This T cell receptor (beta chain) was captured by sequencing in a study of early T cells in non-severe SARS-CoV-2 infection. The overall study: Chains were not paired, and sequencing was done on bulk RNA from unsorted whole blood. Whole-study findings and limits: Matching with VDJdb favored anti-spike CD8 responses (missing private and CD4 specificities).

V was trimmed by 4 bases and J by 2 bases, leaving 7 bases between them. Germline CDR1 and CDR2: SSHAT and FNYEAQ (reference sequence). CDR3 length equals 13 residues. This clonotype has ten or more counts. No antigen is known for it. Individual cDNA molecules carried attached unique molecular identifiers. TCRdb reanalysed the 5' RACE reads using MiXCR and keeps one entry per CDR3 protein. The repertoire holds under 60,000 distinct CDR3 sequences, with around 9.3% as singletons. The sequencing sample was made of whole blood. V and J are TRBV7-7 and TRBJ2-3; D gene uncertain. This clonotype originated in an adult who was a healthcare worker with PCR-confirmed SARS-CoV-2 infection or an uninfected control (not recorded which). CDR3 in DNA: TGTGCCAGCAGCTCTGGGTTCACAGATACGCAGTATTTT. It codes for CASSSGFTDTQYF.